The rows below give T cell receptor beta chains drawn from one sample of a study of T cells in Graves' hyperthyroidism and ophthalmopathy. Via MiXCR, TCRdb re-called the multiplex PCR reads, giving one row per CDR3 protein. The sample consists of more than 500,000 distinct CDR3 sequences, 15% to 20% of them appearing once. The specimen sequenced was blood. Receptor source: a woman aged 25 to 39 with Graves' hyperthyroidism. The CDR3 runs from the conserved cysteine through the conserved F or W. D genes are given only for firm matches. Only some rows state a clone size, as once, few, many or a class for expanded clones.

>-|TRBV10-3|TRBD2|TRBJ2-1
CATAPLAGLDNEQFF
TGTGCCACCGCCCCACTAGCGGGATTGGATAATGAGCAGTTCTTC
>-|TRBV7-6|-|TRBJ2-5
CASSLMSSETQYF
TGTGCCAGCAGCTTGATGTCCTCAGAGACCCAGTACTTC
>many|TRBV20-1|-|TRBJ2-1
CSAEHRDGDEQFF
TGCAGTGCTGAACACCGGGACGGCGATGAGCAGTTCTTC
>many|TRBV11-2|TRBD2|TRBJ2-3
CASNQIGLAGETDTQYF
TGTGCCAGCAACCAAATTGGACTAGCGGGAGAAACAGATACGCAGTATTTT
>-|TRBV5-1|-|TRBJ2-7
CASSSGRTGAYEQYF
TGCGCCAGCAGCTCCGGGAGGACAGGAGCCTACGAGCAGTACTTC
>many|TRBV3-1|-|TRBJ1-3
CASSQASAGSGNTIYF
TGTGCCAGCAGCCAAGCTTCGGCAGGCTCTGGAAACACCATATATTTT
>-|TRBV18|-|TRBJ1-1
CASSRGGGKNTEAFF
TGTGCCAGCTCACGCGGGGGGGGAAAGAACACTGAAGCTTTCTTT
>many|TRBV28|-|TRBJ2-5
CASSLSQGTETQYF
TGTGCCAGCAGTTTATCCCAGGGGACGGAGACCCAGTACTTC
>many|TRBV12-3/TRBV12-4|TRBD2|TRBJ2-7
CASRYGLVGDEQYF
TGTGCCAGCAGGTACGGACTAGTGGGCGACGAGCAGTACTTC
>few|TRBV28|-|TRBJ1-1
CASSLYGLKKWGGTEAFF
TGTGCCAGCAGTTTATACGGGTTGAAGAAGTGGGGTGGGACTGAAGCTTTCTTT
>few|TRBV28|-|TRBJ1-4
CASSPANYEKLFF
TGTGCCAGCAGTCCCGCGAACTATGAAAAACTGTTTTTT
>-|TRBV7-9|TRBD1|TRBJ1-4
CASSLPQGDEKLFF
TGTGCCAGCAGCTTACCCCAGGGGGACGAAAAACTGTTTTTT
>few|TRBV7-2|TRBD1|TRBJ1-5
CASSLLSSGGNQPQHF
TGTGCCAGCAGCCTACTGAGTTCAGGGGGTAATCAGCCCCAGCATTTT
>-|TRBV4-3|-|TRBJ2-6
CASSQDPGASSGANVLTF
TGCGCCAGCAGCCAAGATCCAGGGGCCAGCTCTGGGGCCAACGTCCTGACTTTC
>-|TRBV30|-|TRBJ2-2
CAWSVRGGIGELFF
TGTGCCTGGAGTGTGAGGGGGGGCATCGGGGAGCTGTTTTTT
>many|TRBV13|TRBD2|TRBJ2-7
CASSLGTSGNNEQYF
TGTGCCAGCAGCCTAGGGACTAGCGGGAACAACGAGCAGTACTTC
>-|TRBV6-2/TRBV6-3|TRBD1|TRBJ1-1
CASSRQGAVGTEAFF
TGTGCCAGCAGTAGACAGGGGGCTGTGGGAACTGAAGCTTTCTTT
>few|TRBV20-1|-|TRBJ2-1
CSAREAETYNEQFF
TGCAGTGCTAGGGAGGCGGAGACCTACAATGAGCAGTTCTTC
>few|TRBV28|TRBD1|TRBJ1-4
CASSSGGGLREKLFF
TGTGCCAGCAGTTCCGGAGGGGGCCTCCGTGAAAAACTGTTTTTT
>-|TRBV3-1|-|TRBJ1-6
CASSQVGSSYNSPLHF
TGTGCCAGCAGCCAAGTAGGGAGCTCCTATAATTCACCCCTCCACTTT
>-|TRBV3-1|TRBD2|TRBJ2-3
CASSQELAGGYTDTQYF
TGTGCCAGCAGCCAAGAGCTAGCGGGAGGGTACACAGATACGCAGTATTTT
>few|TRBV20-1|TRBD1|TRBJ1-1
CSARDGMPQGTEAFF
TGCAGTGCTAGAGACGGAATGCCACAGGGGACTGAAGCTTTCTTT
>-|TRBV29-1|-|TRBJ2-3
CSVVSSPSTDTQYF
TGCAGCGTTGTGTCTAGCCCTAGCACAGATACGCAGTATTTT
>few|TRBV3-1|TRBD2|TRBJ2-1
CASSQGVSGRAGNEQFF
TGTGCCAGCAGCCAAGGGGTTAGCGGGAGGGCGGGGAATGAGCAGTTCTTC
>-|TRBV4-3|TRBD1|TRBJ1-5
CASSQEDRAEGQPQHF
TGCGCCAGCAGCCAAGAGGACAGGGCCGAAGGGCAGCCCCAGCATTTT
>-|TRBV10-1|-|TRBJ2-5
CASSERDQTQYF
TGCGCCAGCAGTGAGCGGGATCAGACCCAGTACTTC
>-|TRBV7-2|-|TRBJ1-6
CASSLAERSPLHF
TGTGCCAGCAGCTTAGCTGAACGCTCACCCCTCCACTTT
>many|TRBV24-1|-|TRBJ2-7
CAPSGEQYF
TGTGCCCCATCTGGGGAGCAGTACTTC
>many|TRBV28|-|TRBJ1-1
CASSPDDRGTEAFF
TGTGCCAGCAGCCCGGACGATAGGGGCACTGAAGCTTTCTTT
>-|TRBV20-1|TRBD2|TRBJ2-2
CSARNPGGTSGTGELFF
TGCAGTGCTAGAAATCCCGGGGGGACTAGCGGCACCGGGGAGCTGTTTTTT
>-|TRBV25-1|TRBD1|TRBJ2-1
CASRPNSGQGSYEQFF
TGTGCCAGCAGGCCCAACTCGGGACAGGGGAGTTATGAGCAGTTCTTC